One and the same sample provided the 14 T cell receptor beta chains below, sequenced in a study of T cells in Graves' hyperthyroidism and ophthalmopathy. TCR beta CDR3 sequences were amplified from RNA transcripts. Researchers ran a first-round RT-PCR on the TCR CDR3 using the HTBI primer set. TCRdb reanalysed the multiplex PCR reads using MiXCR and keeps one entry per CDR3 protein. The table includes around 180,000 distinct CDR3 sequences, more than 15% detected once. Specimen: blood. The receptors derive from a woman in her 50s with Graves' hyperthyroidism.

In its sample, this clonotype was seen many times. This chain links TRBV24-1 with TRBJ2-1, with 9 bases lining up with TRBD2. Germline CDR1 reads KGHDR; CDR2 reads SFDVKD. Unmatched junction bases numbered 13, after V lost 12 bases and J lost 8 bases. The CDR3 extends over 14 amino acids. The CDR3 sequence is CAASGVGTSHEQFF. Here the CDR3 DNA reads TGTGCCGCGTCCGGCGTCGGGACTAGCCATGAGCAGTTCTTC.

On this clonotype: Given a much more abundant clone one base away, this may be a read error. This rearrangement joins TRBV13 to TRBJ1-1, with D tentatively TRBD1 (6 bases). This CDR3 has 12 residues. The germline V gene has CDR1 PRHDT and CDR2 FYEKMQ (reference sequence). V was clipped by 4 bases and J by 10 bases, with 13 bases between them. For the CDR3, the DNA is TGTGCCAGCAGCTCACGTACGACAGGAGCTTTCTTT. It codes for CASSSRTTGAFF. Based on the CDR3 plus reference TRBV13 and TRBJ1-1, the full variable domain is AAGVIQSPRHLIKEKRETATLKCYPIPRHDTVYWYQQGPGQDPQFLISFYEKMQSDKGSIPDRFSAQQFSDYHSELNMSSLELGDSALYFCASSSRTTGAFFGQGTRLTVV.

The chain couples TRBV7-9 to TRBJ2-7; TRBD2 matches 13 bases. V shed 3 bases and J 4 bases; nucleotides not matched to a gene: 6. Germline loops: CDR1 SEHNR, CDR2 FQNEAQ (reference sequence). The CDR3 loop spans 16 amino acids. The CDR3, as DNA: TGTGCCAGCAGCTTCTCCCCGGGACTAGCGGGATACGAGCAGTACTTC. Protein product: CASSFSPGLAGYEQYF.

This clonotype was seen at least ten times. This chain joins TRBV18 and TRBJ2-1; 10 bases map to TRBD1. The germline gives CDR1 KGHSH, CDR2 LQKENI. The CDR3 extends over 16 amino acids. V was clipped by 3 bases and J by 4 bases; unmatched bases: 6. The CDR3 spells CASSPRQGAGYNEQFF. For the CDR3, the DNA is TGTGCCAGCTCACCCCGACAGGGGGCTGGTTACAATGAGCAGTTCTTC. The complete variable domain, with remaining parts taken from reference TRBV18 and TRBJ2-1, reads NAGVMQNPRHLVRRRGQEARLRCSPMKGHSHVYWYRQLPEEGLKFMVYLQKENIIDESGMPKERFSAEFPKEGPSILRIQQVVRGDSAAYFCASSPRQGAGYNEQFFGPGTRLTVL.

The chain employs TRBV14 and TRBJ2-3; D gene unclear. The V end was cut by 2 bases, the J end by 7 bases, with 10 bases between. The CDR3 is 13 amino acids. CDR1 is SGHDN and CDR2 is FVKESK in the germline V gene. The CDR3 reads CASSQSLGNTQYF. DNA for the CDR3: TGTGCCAGCAGCCAATCCCTAGGGAATACGCAGTATTTT.

This clonotype has a count of ten or more. The gene calls are TRBV7-3 and TRBJ2-3, with D possibly TRBD2 on 6 matching bases. The CDR3 is 15 amino acids. Germline V gene lookup returns CDR1 SGHTA and CDR2 FQGTGA. V gave up 2 bases and J gave up 4 bases, with 13 bases separating them. The CDR3 region has the DNA TGTGCCAGCAGCTTACTGCCTAGCGATTCAGATACGCAGTATTTT. Protein: CASSLLPSDSDTQYF.

This clonotype was observed a single time. One end of the junction varies from germline; a read error may be responsible. The chain has TRBV5-1 and TRBJ2-7; D unclear. The CDR3 extends over 16 amino acids. Germline-derived CDR1 and CDR2 are SGHRS and YFSETQ. This CDR3 is CTSSLALGVENYEQYF. The CDR3 nucleotides are TGCACCAGCAGCTTGGCCCTGGGCGTTGAAAACTACGAGCAGTACTTC. Together with reference TRBV5-1 and TRBJ2-7, the CDR3 gives the full variable domain: KAGVTQTPRYLIKTRGQQVTLSCSPISGHRSVSWYQQTPGQGLQFLFEYFSETQRNKGNFPGRFSGRQFSNSRSEMNVSTLELGDSALYLCTSSLALGVENYEQYFGPGTRLTVT.

This clonotype was observed many times. This chain connects TRBV2 to TRBJ2-2; D not certain. V shed 7 bases and J shed 5 bases, with 14 bases lying between them. Germline V gene lookup returns CDR1 SNHLY and CDR2 FYNNEI. The CDR3 sequence is 14 residues long. The DNA for the CDR3 is TGTGCCAGCATTGGAAACTCTTTGACCGGGGAGCTGTTTTTT. Protein sequence: CASIGNSLTGELFF.

The rearrangement links TRBV6-2 or TRBV6-3 to TRBJ2-2, with D possibly matching TRBD1 (6 bases). The CDR3 length is 14 residues. V dropped 7 bases and J dropped 4 bases, with 13 bases sitting between them. The V gene's germline CDR1 is MNHEY and CDR2 SVGEGT. CDR3 bases: TGTGCCAGCATCTTCACAGGGCCCACCGGGGAGCTGTTTTTT. It translates to CASIFTGPTGELFF.

This clonotype was detected many times. The chain uses TRBV28 and TRBJ2-5; D not resolved. V was trimmed by 2 bases and J by 9 bases, leaving 16 bases between them. The CDR3 loop spans 14 amino acids. Germline assignment: CDR1 MDHEN and CDR2 SYDVKM. The CDR3 DNA follows: TGTGCCAGCAGTTTAGGGTGGGGTTTTACTTCCCAGTACTTC. It yields the protein CASSLGWGFTSQYF.

This clonotype was found many times. The rearrangement links TRBV7-9 to TRBJ1-6; tentative D call: TRBD1 (6 bases). V lost 2 bases, J lost 8 bases, and 16 bases lay in between. CDR1 is SEHNR, CDR2 FQNEAQ, per germline (reference sequence). This CDR3 has 16 residues. Written as DNA, the CDR3 is TGTGCCAGCAGCTTATTCAGGGGAGTCGAGGATTCACCCCTCCACTTT. Its translation is CASSLFRGVEDSPLHF. The whole variable domain, filled in from reference TRBV7-9 and TRBJ1-6, reads DTGVSQNPRHKITKRGQNVTFRCDPISEHNRLYWYRQTLGQGPEFLTYFQNEAQLEKSRLLSDRFSAERPKGSFSTLEIQRTEQGDSAMYLCASSLFRGVEDSPLHFGNGTRLTVT.

The V gene is TRBV7-9, the J gene TRBJ1-4; possibly TRBD1 for D (5 bases). V lost 1 base to trimming and J lost 3 bases, with 12 bases between them. Germline CDR1 is SEHNR and CDR2 is FQNEAQ (reference sequence). CDR3 length: 16 residues. In nucleotides, the CDR3 is TGTGCCAGCAGCTTAGATTTCGGGACGGCTAATGAAAAACTGTTTTTT. Translating gives CASSLDFGTANEKLFF. The variable domain in full, completed from reference TRBV7-9 and TRBJ1-4, reads DTGVSQNPRHKITKRGQNVTFRCDPISEHNRLYWYRQTLGQGPEFLTYFQNEAQLEKSRLLSDRFSAERPKGSFSTLEIQRTEQGDSAMYLCASSLDFGTANEKLFFGSGTQLSVL.

This clonotype was observed many times. The rearrangement joins TRBV20-1 to TRBJ1-2; unclear D gene. The CDR3 sequence is 12 residues long. V was clipped by 6 bases and J by 4 bases, with 12 bases between them. CDR1 and CDR2 (germline): DFQATT, SNEGSKA (reference sequence). CDR3 nucleotide sequence: TGCAGTGCAATCGACATACCCTATGGCTACACCTTC. As protein: CSAIDIPYGYTF.

This clonotype was seen a handful of times. A much larger clone sits a single nucleotide away, making a read error possible. The gene calls are TRBV11-3 and TRBJ1-1; D not certain. Trimming cost V 1 base and J 6 bases, with 9 bases left between them. Germline-derived CDR1 and CDR2 are SGHNT and YENEEA. The CDR3 loop spans 13 amino acids. CDR3 region: CASSLVGSAEAFF. For the CDR3, the DNA is TGTGCCAGCAGCTTAGTAGGGAGCGCTGAAGCTTTCTTT. Supplemented by reference TRBV11-3 and TRBJ1-1, the full variable domain reads EAGVVQSPRYKIIEKKQPVAFWCNPISGHNTLYWYLQNLGQGPELLIRYENEEAVDDSQLPKDRFSAERLKGVDSTLKIQPAELGDSAVYLCASSLVGSAEAFFGQGTRLTVV.